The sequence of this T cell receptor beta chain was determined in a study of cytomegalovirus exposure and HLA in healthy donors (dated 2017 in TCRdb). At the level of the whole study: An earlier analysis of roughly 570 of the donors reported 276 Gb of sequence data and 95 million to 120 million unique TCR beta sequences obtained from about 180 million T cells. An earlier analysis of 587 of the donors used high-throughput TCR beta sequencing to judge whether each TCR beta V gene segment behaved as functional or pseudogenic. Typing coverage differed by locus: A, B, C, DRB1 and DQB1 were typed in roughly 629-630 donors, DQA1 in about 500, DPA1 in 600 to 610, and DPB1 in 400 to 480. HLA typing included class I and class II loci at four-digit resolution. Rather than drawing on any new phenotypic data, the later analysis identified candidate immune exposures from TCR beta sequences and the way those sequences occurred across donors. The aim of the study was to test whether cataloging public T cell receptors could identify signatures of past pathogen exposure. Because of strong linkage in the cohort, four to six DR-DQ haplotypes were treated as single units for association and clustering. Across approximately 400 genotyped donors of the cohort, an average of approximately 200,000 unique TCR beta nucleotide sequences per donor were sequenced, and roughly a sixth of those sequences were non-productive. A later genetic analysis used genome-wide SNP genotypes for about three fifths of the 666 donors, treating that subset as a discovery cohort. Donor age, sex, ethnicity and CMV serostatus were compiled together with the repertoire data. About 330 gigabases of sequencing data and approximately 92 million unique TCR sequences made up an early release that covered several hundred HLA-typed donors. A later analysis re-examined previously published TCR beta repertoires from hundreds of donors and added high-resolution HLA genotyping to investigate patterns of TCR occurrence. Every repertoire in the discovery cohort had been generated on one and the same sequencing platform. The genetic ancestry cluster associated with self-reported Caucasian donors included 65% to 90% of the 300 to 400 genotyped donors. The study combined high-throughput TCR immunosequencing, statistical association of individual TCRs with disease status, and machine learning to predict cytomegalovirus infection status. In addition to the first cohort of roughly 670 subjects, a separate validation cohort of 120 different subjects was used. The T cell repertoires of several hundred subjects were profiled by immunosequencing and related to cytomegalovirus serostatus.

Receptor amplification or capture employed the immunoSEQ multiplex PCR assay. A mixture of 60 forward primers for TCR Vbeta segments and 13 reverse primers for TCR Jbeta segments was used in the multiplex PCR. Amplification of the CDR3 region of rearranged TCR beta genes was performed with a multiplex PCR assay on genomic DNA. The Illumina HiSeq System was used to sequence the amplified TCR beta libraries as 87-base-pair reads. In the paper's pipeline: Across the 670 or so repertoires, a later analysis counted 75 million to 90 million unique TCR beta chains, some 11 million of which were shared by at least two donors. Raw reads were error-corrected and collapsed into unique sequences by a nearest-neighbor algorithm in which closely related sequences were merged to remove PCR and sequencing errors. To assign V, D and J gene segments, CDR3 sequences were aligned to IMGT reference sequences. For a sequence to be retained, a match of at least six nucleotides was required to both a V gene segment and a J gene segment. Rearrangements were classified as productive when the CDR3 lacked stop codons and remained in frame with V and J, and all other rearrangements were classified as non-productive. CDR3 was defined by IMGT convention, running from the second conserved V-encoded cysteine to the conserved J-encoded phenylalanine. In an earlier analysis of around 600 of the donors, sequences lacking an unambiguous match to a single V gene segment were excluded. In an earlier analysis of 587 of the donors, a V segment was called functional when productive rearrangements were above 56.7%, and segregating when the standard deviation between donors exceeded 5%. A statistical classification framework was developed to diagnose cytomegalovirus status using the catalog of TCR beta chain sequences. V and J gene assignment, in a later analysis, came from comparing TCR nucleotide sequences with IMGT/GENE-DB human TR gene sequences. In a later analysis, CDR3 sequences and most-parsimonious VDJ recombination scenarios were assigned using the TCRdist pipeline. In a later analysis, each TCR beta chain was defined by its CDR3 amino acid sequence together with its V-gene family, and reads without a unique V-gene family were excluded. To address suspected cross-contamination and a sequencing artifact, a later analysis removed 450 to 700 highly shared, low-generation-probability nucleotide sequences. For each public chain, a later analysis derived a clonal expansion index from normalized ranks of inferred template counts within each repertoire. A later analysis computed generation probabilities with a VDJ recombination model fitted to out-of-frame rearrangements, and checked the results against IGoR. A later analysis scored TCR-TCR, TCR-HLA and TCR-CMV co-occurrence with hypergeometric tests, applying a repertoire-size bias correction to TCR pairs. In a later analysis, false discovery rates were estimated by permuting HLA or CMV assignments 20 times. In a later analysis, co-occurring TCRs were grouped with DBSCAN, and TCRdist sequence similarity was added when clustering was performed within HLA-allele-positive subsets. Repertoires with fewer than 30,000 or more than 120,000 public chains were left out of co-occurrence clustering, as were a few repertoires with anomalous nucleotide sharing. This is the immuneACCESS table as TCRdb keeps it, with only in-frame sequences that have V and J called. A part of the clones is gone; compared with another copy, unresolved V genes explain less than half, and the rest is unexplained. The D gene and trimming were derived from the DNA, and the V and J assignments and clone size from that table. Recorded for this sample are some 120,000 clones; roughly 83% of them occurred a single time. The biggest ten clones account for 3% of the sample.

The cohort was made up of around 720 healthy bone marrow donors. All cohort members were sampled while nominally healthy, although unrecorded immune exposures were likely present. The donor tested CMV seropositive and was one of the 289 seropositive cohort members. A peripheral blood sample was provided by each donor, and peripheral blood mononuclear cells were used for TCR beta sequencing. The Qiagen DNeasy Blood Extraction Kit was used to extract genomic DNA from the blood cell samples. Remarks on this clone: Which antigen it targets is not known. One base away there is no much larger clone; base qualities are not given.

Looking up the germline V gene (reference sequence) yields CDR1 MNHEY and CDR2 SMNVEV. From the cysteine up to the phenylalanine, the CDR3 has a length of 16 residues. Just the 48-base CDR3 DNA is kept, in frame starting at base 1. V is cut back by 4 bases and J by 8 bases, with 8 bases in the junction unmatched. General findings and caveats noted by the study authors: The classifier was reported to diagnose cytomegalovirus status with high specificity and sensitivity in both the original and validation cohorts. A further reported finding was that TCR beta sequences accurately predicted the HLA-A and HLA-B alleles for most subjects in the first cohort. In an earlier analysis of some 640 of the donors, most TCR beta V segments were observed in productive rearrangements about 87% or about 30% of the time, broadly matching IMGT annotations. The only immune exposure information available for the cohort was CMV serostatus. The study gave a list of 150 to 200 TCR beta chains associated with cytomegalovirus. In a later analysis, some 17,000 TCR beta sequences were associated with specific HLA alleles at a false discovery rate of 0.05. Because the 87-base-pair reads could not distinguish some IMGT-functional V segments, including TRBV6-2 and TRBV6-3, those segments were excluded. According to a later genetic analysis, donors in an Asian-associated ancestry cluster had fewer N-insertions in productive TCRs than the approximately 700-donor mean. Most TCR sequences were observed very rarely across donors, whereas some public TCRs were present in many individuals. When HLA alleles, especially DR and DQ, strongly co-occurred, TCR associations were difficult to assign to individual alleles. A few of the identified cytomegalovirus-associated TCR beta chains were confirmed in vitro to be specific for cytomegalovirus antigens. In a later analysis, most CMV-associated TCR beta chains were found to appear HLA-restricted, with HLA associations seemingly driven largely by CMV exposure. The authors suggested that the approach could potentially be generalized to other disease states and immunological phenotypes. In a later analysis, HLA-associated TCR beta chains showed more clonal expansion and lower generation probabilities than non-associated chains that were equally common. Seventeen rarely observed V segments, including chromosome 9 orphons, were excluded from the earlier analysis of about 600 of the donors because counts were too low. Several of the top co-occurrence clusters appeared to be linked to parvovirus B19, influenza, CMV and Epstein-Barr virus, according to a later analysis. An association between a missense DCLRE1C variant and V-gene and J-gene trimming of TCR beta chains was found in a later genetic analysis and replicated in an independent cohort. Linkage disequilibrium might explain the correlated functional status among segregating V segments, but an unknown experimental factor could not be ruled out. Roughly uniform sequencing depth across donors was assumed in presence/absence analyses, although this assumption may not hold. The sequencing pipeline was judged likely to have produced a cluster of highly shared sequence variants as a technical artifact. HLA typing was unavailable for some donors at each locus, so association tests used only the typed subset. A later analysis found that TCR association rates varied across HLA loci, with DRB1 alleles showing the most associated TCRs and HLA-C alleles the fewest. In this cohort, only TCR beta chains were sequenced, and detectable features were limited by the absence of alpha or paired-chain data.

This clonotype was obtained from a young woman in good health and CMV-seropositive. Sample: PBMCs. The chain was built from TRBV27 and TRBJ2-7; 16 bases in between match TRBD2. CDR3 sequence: CASSSGLAGGPGKQYF. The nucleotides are TGTGCCAGCAGTTCGGGACTAGCGGGAGGGCCGGGGAAGCAGTACTTC.